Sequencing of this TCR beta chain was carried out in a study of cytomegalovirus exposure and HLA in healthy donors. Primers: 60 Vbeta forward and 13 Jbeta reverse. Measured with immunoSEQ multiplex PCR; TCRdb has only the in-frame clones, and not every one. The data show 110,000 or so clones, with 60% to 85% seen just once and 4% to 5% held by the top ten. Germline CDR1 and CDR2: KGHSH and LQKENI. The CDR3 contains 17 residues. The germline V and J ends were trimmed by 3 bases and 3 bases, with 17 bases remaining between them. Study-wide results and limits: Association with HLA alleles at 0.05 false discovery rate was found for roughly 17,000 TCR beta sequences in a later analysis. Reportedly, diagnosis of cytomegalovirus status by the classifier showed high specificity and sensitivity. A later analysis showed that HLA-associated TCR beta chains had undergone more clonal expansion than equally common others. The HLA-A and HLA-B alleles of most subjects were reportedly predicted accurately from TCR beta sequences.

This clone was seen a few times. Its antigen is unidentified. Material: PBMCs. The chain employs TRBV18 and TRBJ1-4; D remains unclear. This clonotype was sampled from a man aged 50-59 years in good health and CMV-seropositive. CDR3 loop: CASSPLELSGANEKLFF. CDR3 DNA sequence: TGTGCCAGCTCACCCTTGGAACTAAGTGGAGCTAATGAAAAACTGTTTTTT.